A selection of T cell receptor beta chains follows, all from one sample in a study of shared clonotypes between healthy human individuals. Only in-frame clones appear in the TCRdb table, and some are missing; sequencing was by immunoSEQ multiplex PCR. Found here are approximately 350,000 clones, over 65% of them singletons; the top ten hold about 9.3%. Sequenced sample: memory CD4+ T cells sorted from blood. The receptors originated from a man aged 25-45 years in good health. Each CDR3 is given with its conserved first and last residue. The order of the fields is D gene, V gene, J gene, clone size, CDR3 protein, CDR3 DNA. D genes are given only for firm matches. For some rows the clone size is stated as once, few or many, or as a class when expanded; others skip it.

d_call: .
v_call: TRBV18
j_call: TRBJ2-7
clone_size: .
cdr3_aa: CASSPGTGISYEQYF
cdr3_nt: TGTGCCAGCTCACCGGGAACAGGAATCTCCTACGAGCAGTACTTC

d_call: .
v_call: TRBV7-6
j_call: TRBJ2-1
clone_size: .
cdr3_aa: CASSFRNGAYNEQFF
cdr3_nt: TGTGCCAGCAGCTTCCGAAACGGTGCCTACAATGAGCAGTTCTTC

d_call: .
v_call: TRBV5-1
j_call: TRBJ2-7
clone_size: .
cdr3_aa: CASSLVLGLHEQYF
cdr3_nt: TGCGCCAGCAGCTTGGTGCTGGGTCTCCACGAGCAGTACTTC

d_call: TRBD2
v_call: TRBV5-4
j_call: TRBJ2-1
clone_size: .
cdr3_aa: CASSLAGTSVNEQFF
cdr3_nt: TGTGCCAGCAGCTTGGCCGGGACTAGCGTGAATGAGCAGTTCTTC

d_call: .
v_call: TRBV7-3
j_call: TRBJ2-3
clone_size: .
cdr3_aa: CASSPPGVDTQYF
cdr3_nt: TGTGCCAGCAGCCCCCCCGGGGTAGATACGCAGTATTTT

d_call: .
v_call: TRBV5-1
j_call: TRBJ1-5
clone_size: once
cdr3_aa: CASSSGTGNQPQHF
cdr3_nt: TGCGCCAGCAGCTCCGGGACGGGCAATCAGCCCCAGCATTTT

d_call: .
v_call: TRBV2
j_call: TRBJ2-3
clone_size: .
cdr3_aa: CAFEGRTTDTQYF
cdr3_nt: TGTGCCTTTGAGGGGCGGACCACAGATACGCAGTATTTT

d_call: .
v_call: TRBV6-6
j_call: TRBJ2-7
clone_size: .
cdr3_aa: CASNKDSPGSYEQYF
cdr3_nt: TGTGCCAGCAATAAGGACTCCCCCGGCTCCTACGAGCAGTACTTC

d_call: .
v_call: TRBV19
j_call: TRBJ2-2
clone_size: once
cdr3_aa: CASRVPSGELFF
cdr3_nt: TGTGCCAGTAGGGTCCCGTCCGGGGAGCTGTTTTTT

d_call: .
v_call: TRBV18
j_call: TRBJ1-5
clone_size: .
cdr3_aa: CASSPGLNQPQHF
cdr3_nt: TGTGCCAGCTCCCCAGGATTGAATCAGCCCCAGCATTTT

d_call: .
v_call: TRBV4-3
j_call: TRBJ2-7
clone_size: .
cdr3_aa: CASSQGGQQYYEQYF
cdr3_nt: TGCGCCAGCAGCCAAGGAGGTCAACAGTACTACGAGCAGTACTTC

d_call: TRBD1
v_call: TRBV5-1
j_call: TRBJ2-7
clone_size: .
cdr3_aa: CASSSGTGWDYEQYF
cdr3_nt: TGCGCCAGCAGCTCAGGGACAGGGTGGGACTACGAGCAGTACTTC

d_call: .
v_call: TRBV18
j_call: TRBJ2-7
clone_size: many
cdr3_aa: CASSPIQGAEQYF
cdr3_nt: TGTGCCAGCTCACCTATTCAGGGCGCCGAGCAGTACTTC

d_call: .
v_call: TRBV2
j_call: TRBJ1-1
clone_size: few
cdr3_aa: CASSNAFLQKAFF
cdr3_nt: TGTGCCAGCAGTAACGCTTTTCTCCAAAAAGCTTTCTTT

d_call: TRBD1
v_call: TRBV5-1
j_call: TRBJ2-7
clone_size: .
cdr3_aa: CASSPTGSNGYEQYF
cdr3_nt: TGCGCCAGCAGCCCGACAGGGAGTAATGGGTACGAGCAGTACTTC

d_call: TRBD2
v_call: TRBV6-1
j_call: TRBJ2-3
clone_size: .
cdr3_aa: CASSVRSGSGLSTDTQYF
cdr3_nt: TGTGCCAGCAGTGTTCGGAGCGGGAGCGGACTCAGCACAGATACGCAGTATTTT

d_call: TRBD1
v_call: TRBV9
j_call: TRBJ1-2
clone_size: .
cdr3_aa: CASSPFGTGIFGYGYTF
cdr3_nt: TGTGCCAGCAGCCCCTTTGGGACAGGGATTTTCGGGTATGGCTACACCTTC